This TCR beta chain was documented in a study of cytomegalovirus exposure and HLA in healthy donors (dated by TCRdb to about 2017). For the study in its entirety: A later analysis indicated that the 120 or so validation repertoires were generated on the platform also employed for the roughly 650 repertoires of the first cohort. The aim of the study was to test whether cataloging public T cell receptors could identify signatures of past pathogen exposure. Along with the approximately 700-subject first cohort, a separate validation cohort of over a hundred different subjects was used. The study combined high-throughput TCR immunosequencing, statistical association of individual TCRs with disease status, and machine learning to predict cytomegalovirus infection status.

In the case of this clone: There is no known antigen for this receptor. Qualities for individual bases were not recorded, and no much larger clone is one base off.

Overall study outcomes, separate from this receptor: The authors suggested that the approach could potentially be generalized to other disease states and immunological phenotypes. A later analysis found that TCRs clustered in the first cohort also tended to co-occur in the 130 or so validation repertoires, with roughly 95% of cluster scores above 0. While some public TCRs were present in many individuals, most TCR sequences turned up only very rarely across donors. The study listed 164 TCR beta chains as associated with cytomegalovirus. The validation cohort had no HLA typing available for a later analysis, so co-occurrence within that cohort was assessed over all 120 repertoires. In vitro tests confirmed that a few of the cytomegalovirus-associated TCR beta chains recognize cytomegalovirus antigens. The classifier was reported to diagnose cytomegalovirus status with high specificity and sensitivity in both the original and validation cohorts.

The donors belonged to the validation cohort of about 110 subjects, which was separate from the 666-subject first cohort. The library relied on the immunoSEQ multiplex PCR assay. The study's own analysis went as follows. To diagnose cytomegalovirus status from the catalog of TCR beta chain sequences, a statistical classification framework was built. TCRdb's version of the immuneACCESS table is confined to in-frame rearrangements and falls short of the full clone set. An unresolved V gene accounts for under half of the shortfall where checked; the remainder is of unknown origin. The V and J calls and clone size come from that table; D and trimming were worked out from the DNA. For this sample there are more than 75,000 clones; about 92% appear just once. Clones ranked in the top ten supply 0.55% to 0.8% of the sample. Sequences MNHEY (CDR1) and SMNVEV (CDR2) are obtained from the germline V gene (reference sequence). Counted from cysteine to phenylalanine, this CDR3 has 15 amino acids. CDR3 DNA only is kept here, 45 bases in frame from base 1. V and J lose 6 bases and 8 bases, and a span of 22 bases separates them.

This sequence uses TRBV27 and TRBJ1-2, with a weak D call of TRBD1 (6 bases match). Sample: PBMCs. This receptor was identified in a man younger than 35 in good health and CMV-seronegative. The DNA sequence reads TGTGCCAGCAGCTTTAAAGTGGGGGGGGCGTGGGGCTACACCTTC. Translated, this gives CASSFKVGGAWGYTF.